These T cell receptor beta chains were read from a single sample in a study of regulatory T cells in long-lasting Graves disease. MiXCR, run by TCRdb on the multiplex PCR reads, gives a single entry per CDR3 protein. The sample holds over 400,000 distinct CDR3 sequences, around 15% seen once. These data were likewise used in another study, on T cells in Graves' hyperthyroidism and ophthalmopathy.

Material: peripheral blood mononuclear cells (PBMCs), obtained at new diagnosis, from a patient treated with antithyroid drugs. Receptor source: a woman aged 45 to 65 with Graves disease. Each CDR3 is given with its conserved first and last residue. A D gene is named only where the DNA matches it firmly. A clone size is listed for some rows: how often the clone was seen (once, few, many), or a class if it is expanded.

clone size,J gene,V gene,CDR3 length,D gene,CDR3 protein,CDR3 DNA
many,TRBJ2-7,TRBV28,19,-,CASSSAGEDTGLPSYEQYF,TGTGCCAGCAGTTCCGCCGGGGAGGACACGGGTTTACCGTCCTACGAGCAGTACTTC
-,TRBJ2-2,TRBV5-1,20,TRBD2,CASSPKMTSSTIREAGELFF,TGCGCCAGCAGCCCTAAAATGACTAGCTCAACCATCAGGGAGGCCGGGGAGCTGTTTTTT
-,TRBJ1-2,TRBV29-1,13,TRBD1,CSVTPGTGDGYTF,TGCAGCGTTACTCCCGGGACAGGGGATGGCTACACCTTC
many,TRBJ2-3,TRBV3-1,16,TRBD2,CASTRSSGSITDTQYF,TGTGCCAGCACGCGTTCTAGCGGGAGTATCACAGATACGCAGTATTTT
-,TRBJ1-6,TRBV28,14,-,CASRPGVIDSPLHF,TGTGCCAGCCGGCCCGGGGTCATAGATTCACCCCTCCACTTT
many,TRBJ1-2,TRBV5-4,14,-,CASSPSRGNYGYTF,TGTGCCAGCAGCCCATCTAGGGGGAACTATGGCTACACCTTC
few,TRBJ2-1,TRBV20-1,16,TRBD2,CSASGTSGFSYNEQFF,TGCAGTGCTAGTGGGACTAGCGGATTCTCCTACAATGAGCAGTTCTTC
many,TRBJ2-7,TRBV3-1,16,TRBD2,CASSQPTGLAMYEQYF,TGTGCCAGCAGCCAGCCGACGGGACTAGCGATGTACGAGCAGTACTTC
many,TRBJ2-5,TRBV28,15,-,CASSPLRGVQETQYF,TGTGCCAGCAGCCCTTTACGCGGGGTCCAAGAGACCCAGTACTTC
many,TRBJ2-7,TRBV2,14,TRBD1,CASIEDRGGYEQYF,TGTGCCAGCATAGAGGACAGGGGTGGTTACGAGCAGTACTTC
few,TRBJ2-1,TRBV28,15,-,CASSPPGTIYNEQFF,TGTGCCAGCAGTCCCCCCGGGACAATTTACAATGAGCAGTTCTTC
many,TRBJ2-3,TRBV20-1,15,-,CSAPGRDPTGDTQYF,TGCAGTGCTCCCGGCCGGGACCCAACGGGAGATACGCAGTATTTT
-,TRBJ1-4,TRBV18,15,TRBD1,CASSPEQGANEKLFF,TGTGCCAGCTCACCCGAACAGGGGGCTAACGAAAAACTGTTTTTT
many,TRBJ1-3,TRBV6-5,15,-,CASSYSSQGGNTIYF,TGTGCCAGCAGTTACTCGTCACAGGGAGGAAACACCATATATTTT
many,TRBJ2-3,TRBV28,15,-,CASRSLVGDSDTQYF,TGTGCCAGCAGGTCACTAGTCGGGGACTCCGATACGCAGTATTTT
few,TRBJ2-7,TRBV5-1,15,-,CASSFVVGGNYEQYF,TGCGCCAGCAGCTTTGTGGTTGGGGGTAACTACGAGCAGTACTTC
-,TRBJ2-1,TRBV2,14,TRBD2,CASDGLAGVVEQFF,TGTGCCAGTGATGGGCTAGCGGGAGTCGTCGAGCAGTTCTTC
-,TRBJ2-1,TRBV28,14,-,CASSLTGLGNEQFF,TGTGCCAGCAGTTTAACGGGGCTCGGGAATGAGCAGTTCTTC
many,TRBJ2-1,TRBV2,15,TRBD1,CASSPPRAGGNEQFF,TGTGCCAGCAGTCCCCCCCGGGCAGGGGGCAATGAGCAGTTCTTC
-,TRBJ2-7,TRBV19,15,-,CASRPSAGQGYEQYF,TGTGCCAGTCGCCCCTCAGCGGGCCAAGGGTACGAGCAGTACTTC
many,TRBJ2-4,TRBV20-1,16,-,CSARDQSWERSSTQYF,TGCAGTGCTAGAGATCAGAGTTGGGAGCGGTCCAGTACTCAGTACTTC
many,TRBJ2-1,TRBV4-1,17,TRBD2,CASSPGLAESHYNEQFF,TGCGCCAGCAGCCCAGGACTAGCGGAGTCCCATTACAATGAGCAGTTCTTC
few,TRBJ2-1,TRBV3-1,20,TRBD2,CASSQTSSRGLAGIYNEQFF,TGTGCCAGCAGCCAAACTAGTTCGCGCGGACTAGCGGGAATCTACAATGAGCAGTTCTTC
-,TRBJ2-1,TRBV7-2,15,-,CASRTSTERHNEQFF,TGTGCCAGCAGAACGTCGACAGAAAGACACAATGAGCAGTTCTTC
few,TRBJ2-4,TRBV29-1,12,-,CSVEAAGNIQYF,TGCAGCGTTGAAGCTGCAGGGAACATTCAGTACTTC
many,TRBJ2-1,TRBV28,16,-,CASSLPGPSSYNEQFF,TGTGCCAGCAGTTTGCCGGGGCCGAGCTCCTACAATGAGCAGTTCTTC
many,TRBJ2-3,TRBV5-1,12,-,CASSGDTDTQYF,TGCGCCAGCAGCGGGGACACAGATACGCAGTATTTT
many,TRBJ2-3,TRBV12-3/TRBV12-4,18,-,CARRQLHYSYEVRDTQYF,TGTGCCAGGCGTCAACTTCACTATAGTTACGAGGTCAGAGATACGCAGTATTTT
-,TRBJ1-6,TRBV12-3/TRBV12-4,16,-,CASSRDRSSYNSPLHF,TGTGCCAGCAGCCGAGACCGGAGCTCCTATAATTCACCCCTCCACTTT
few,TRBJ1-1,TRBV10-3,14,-,CATLEGFENTEAFF,TGTGCCACACTAGAGGGGTTTGAGAACACTGAAGCTTTCTTT
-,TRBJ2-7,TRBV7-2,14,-,CASSPTALPLEQYF,TGTGCCAGCAGCCCAACTGCCCTGCCCCTTGAGCAGTACTTC
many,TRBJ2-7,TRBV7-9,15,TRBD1,CASSPGGTGHLEQYF,TGTGCCAGCAGCCCTGGGGGGACAGGACACCTCGAGCAGTACTTC
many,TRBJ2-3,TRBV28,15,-,CASSLGGLRTDTQYF,TGTGCCAGCAGCTTGGGCGGGCTCCGCACAGATACGCAGTATTTT
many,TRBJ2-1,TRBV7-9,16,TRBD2,CASSSRGAGGPNEQFF,TGTGCCAGCAGCTCCAGAGGGGCGGGAGGGCCTAATGAGCAGTTCTTC
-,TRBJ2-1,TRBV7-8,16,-,CASSLGRDQAYNEQFF,TGTGCCAGCAGCTTGGGGCGGGATCAGGCCTACAATGAGCAGTTCTTC
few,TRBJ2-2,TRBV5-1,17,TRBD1,CASRFTGTAYHTGELFF,TGCGCCAGCCGATTTACCGGGACAGCGTATCACACCGGGGAGCTGTTTTTT
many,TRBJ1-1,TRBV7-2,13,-,CASSSYMNTEAFF,TGTGCCAGCAGCTCGTACATGAACACTGAAGCTTTCTTT
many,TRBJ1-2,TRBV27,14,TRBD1,CASSVRDRGYGYTF,TGTGCCAGCAGCGTGAGGGACAGGGGCTATGGCTACACCTTC
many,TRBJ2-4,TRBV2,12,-,CASTGRENIQYF,TGTGCCAGCACGGGCAGGGAGAACATTCAGTACTTC
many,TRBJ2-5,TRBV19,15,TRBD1,CASDTGVYSQETQYF,TGTGCCAGCGATACAGGGGTTTATTCCCAAGAGACCCAGTACTTC
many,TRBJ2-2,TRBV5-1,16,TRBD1,CASSWGQGISTGELFF,TGCGCCAGCAGCTGGGGACAGGGCATAAGCACCGGGGAGCTGTTTTTT
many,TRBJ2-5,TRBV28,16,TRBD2,CASRRAGVRGQETQYF,TGTGCCAGCAGGAGGGCGGGAGTAAGGGGACAAGAGACCCAGTACTTC
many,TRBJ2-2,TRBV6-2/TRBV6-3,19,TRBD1,CASSAVGQGGSGNTGELFF,TGTGCCAGCAGTGCCGTCGGACAGGGGGGAAGCGGGAACACCGGGGAGCTGTTTTTT
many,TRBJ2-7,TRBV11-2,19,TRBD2,CASSETLGAGTSGSYEQYF,TGTGCCAGCAGCGAGACCTTAGGGGCCGGGACTAGCGGTTCCTACGAGCAGTACTTC
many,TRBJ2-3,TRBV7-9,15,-,CASSPLGRSTDTQYF,TGTGCCAGCAGCCCCCTTGGGAGAAGCACAGATACGCAGTATTTT